Following are 3 T cell receptor beta chains from one sample sequenced in a study of cytomegalovirus exposure and HLA in healthy donors. The PCR employed 60 Vbeta primers together with 13 Jbeta primers. Sequenced by immunoSEQ multiplex PCR; TCRdb stores in-frame clones only, minus some. Found here are more than 60,000 clones, 78% of them singletons; the top ten hold nearly 9%. The material sequenced was PBMCs. The receptors originated from a middle-aged woman in good health and CMV-seropositive.

This clone was detected only a few times. The J gene is TRBJ1-4, the V gene TRBV6-7; possible D gene TRBD1, 6 bases. TRBV6-7 is an ORF, with its function uncertain. CDR3 length equals 15 residues. Deletions cut 5 bases from V and 7 bases from J, with 17 bases between. The CDR3 nucleotides are TGTGCCAGCAGTCCCCTCAGTGGGACAACTGAAAAACTGTTTTTT. This codes for CASSPLSGTTEKLFF.

This clone was seen more than once but under ten times. The chain carries TRBV6-1 and TRBJ1-1; D unclear. CDR3 length equals 13 residues. CDR1 and CDR2 from the germline V gene are MNHNS and SASEGT. The ends were cut back, 1 base at V and 5 bases at J, with 8 bases in the middle. Written as DNA, the CDR3 is TGTGCCAGCAGTGAAGAGGCGGAAACTGAAGCTTTCTTT. Protein: CASSEEAETEAFF.

This chain links TRBV25-1 with TRBJ1-1, with TRBD1 as a possible D gene (5 bases). The CDR3 contains 13 residues. Germline values: CDR1 MGHDK, CDR2 SYGVNS. V was clipped by 0 bases and J by 9 bases, with 11 bases between them. CDR3 residues: CASSEYRTTKAFF. Here the CDR3 DNA reads TGTGCCAGCAGTGAATATCGGACAACAAAAGCTTTCTTT.